These T cell receptor beta chains were read from a single sample in a study of OX40 agonist ivuxolimab in advanced cancers. Sequenced by immunoSEQ multiplex PCR; TCRdb stores in-frame clones only, minus some. The data hold under 80,000 clones, with around 80% observed a single time. The sequenced sample was CD4+ or CD8+ T cells sorted from blood, obtained in a trial of the OX40 agonist ivuxolimab. Every receptor here comes from an adult with an advanced solid tumor such as melanoma, head and neck, liver or kidney cancer. The conserved cysteine and the conserved F or W are not part of the CDR3 here.

V	CDR3
TRBV11-2	ASRGVNEQF
TRBV27	ASRDPSGGPSYNEQF
TRBV27	ASRSPGRRQETQY
TRBV28	ASSLGRGLSSPLH
TRBV19	ASRTDSNQPQH
TRBV7-2	ASSFSGAYSYEQY
TRBV11-2	ASSPGQGREQY
TRBV5-1	ASSLVGSIAGANVLT
TRBV7-9	ASSLMGGGNYGYT
TRBV4-1	ASSQDSGGLEELF
TRBV19	ATSDGAAMNTEAF
TRBV6-1	ASSSGQGTGNTIY
TRBV5-4	ASSTMRYEYGYT
TRBV23-1	ASMGQPGPKNTEAF
TRBV18	ASSPYSGAYEQY
TRBV2	ASSEQGRGQPQH
TRBV5-1	ASSPTGRETQY
TRBV11-2	ASSLSRPRGNTEAF
TRBV14	ASSQAGGVGGYT
TRBV5-5	ASSLVRRDWSSYNEQF
TRBV28	ASSPDRGRRETQY
TRBV12-5	ASGFSSGGHTDTQY
TRBV28	ASRSTDTQY
TRBV2	ASRPLRGGANEKLF
TRBV7-2	ASRPRGRYPEAF
TRBV30	AWGLAGGLETQY
TRBV5-1	ASSVRSELTEAF
TRBV5-4	ASSLQGPTYEQY
TRBV19	ASSPGGQVGNSPLH
TRBV7-9	ASSLGQADNQPQH
TRBV9	ASSATVANYGYT
TRBV7-2	ASSFTQLNQPQH
TRBV2	ARLAGEKLSGANVLT
TRBV4-1	ASSQGISYEQY
TRBV6-1	ASSRAPGANVLT
TRBV6-1	ASGAAGGSYEQY
TRBV6-1	ASKVYTYEQY
TRBV6-5	ASQGPLPGELF